This T cell receptor (beta chain) was sequenced during a study of glioma-infiltrating T cells. Study in general: Dexamethasone exposure before glioma surgery was limited to six or fewer days. Sequencing aimed for about 4.5- to 11-fold coverage of 950,000 to 1,000,000 peripheral T cells. Regarding the study as a whole: Patients with low tissue-blood divergence carried a signature set of shared blood CDR3 motifs.

V lost 6 bases and J lost 4; bases outside the gene matches: 6. The CDR3 consists of 15 residues. TCR alpha and beta CDR3 regions were amplified from RNA using iRepertoire nested multiplex PCR. One-step reverse transcription and amplification started from approximately 100-400 ng of tissue mRNA or PBMC total RNA. Using its own MiXCR run on the multiplex PCR reads, TCRdb lists one record per CDR3 protein. The data contain about 410,000 distinct CDR3 sequences, 41% of them singletons. Comments on this clonotype: Its target is not known.

The chain combines TRBV12-3 or TRBV12-4 with TRBJ2-7; 13 bases align to TRBD2. The origin of this receptor is a human donor with low-grade glioma or glioblastoma, undergoing nonglioma brain surgery, or in good health (not recorded which). The sequencing input was glioma tissue, nonneoplastic brain tissue, or PBMCs (not recorded which). CDR3 sequence: CASRPGLAGDYEQYF. CDR3 nucleotide sequence: TGTGCCAGCAGACCTGGACTAGCGGGAGATTACGAGCAGTACTTC.